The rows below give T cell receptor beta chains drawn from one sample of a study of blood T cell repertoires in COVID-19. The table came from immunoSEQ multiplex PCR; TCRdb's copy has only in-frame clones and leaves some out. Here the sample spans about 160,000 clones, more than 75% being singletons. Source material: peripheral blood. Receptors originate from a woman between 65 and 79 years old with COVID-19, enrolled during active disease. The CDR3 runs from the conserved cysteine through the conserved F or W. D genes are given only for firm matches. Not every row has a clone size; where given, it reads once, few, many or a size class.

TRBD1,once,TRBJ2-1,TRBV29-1,CSETGTGGDEQFF,TGCAGCGAAACCGGGACAGGGGGCGATGAGCAGTTCTTC
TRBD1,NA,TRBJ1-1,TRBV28,CASDRGWLTEAFF,TGTGCCAGTGACAGGGGGTGGTTGACTGAAGCTTTCTTT
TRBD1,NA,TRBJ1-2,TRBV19,CASSTSGTGPRSYGYTF,TGTGCCAGTAGTACCTCCGGGACAGGGCCCCGCTCCTATGGCTACACCTTC
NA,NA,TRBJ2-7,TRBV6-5,CASSREVRGSYEQYF,TGTGCCAGCAGCCGCGAAGTTCGGGGATCCTACGAGCAGTACTTC
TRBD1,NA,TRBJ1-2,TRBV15,CATSRDLGQGLYGYTF,TGTGCCACCAGCAGAGATCTTGGACAGGGTTTATATGGCTACACCTTC
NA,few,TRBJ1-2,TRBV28,CASRSGGYGYTF,TGTGCCAGCAGATCCGGGGGCTATGGCTACACCTTC
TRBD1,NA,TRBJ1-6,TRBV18,CASSPDRGSSPLHF,TGTGCCAGCTCACCGGACAGGGGTTCCTCACCCCTCCACTTT
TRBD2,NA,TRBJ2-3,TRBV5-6,CASSGGTRGKIDTQYF,TGTGCCAGCAGCGGCGGGACTAGGGGGAAGATAGATACGCAGTATTTT
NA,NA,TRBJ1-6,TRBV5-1,CASSRSAANSPLHF,TGCGCCAGCAGTAGATCTGCCGCTAATTCACCCCTCCACTTT
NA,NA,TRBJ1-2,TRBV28,CASSAPGVSNYGYTF,TGTGCCAGCAGTGCCCCGGGGGTGTCTAACTATGGCTACACCTTC
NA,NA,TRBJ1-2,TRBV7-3,CASSPAAALGYGYTF,TGTGCCAGCAGCCCCGCGGCGGCCCTGGGCTATGGCTACACCTTC
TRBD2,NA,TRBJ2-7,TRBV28,CASSPGGGYEQYF,TGTGCCAGCAGCCCTGGGGGGGGCTACGAGCAGTACTTC
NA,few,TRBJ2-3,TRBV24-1,CATSDNEGGLGTDTQYF,TGTGCCACCAGTGACAATGAGGGCGGTTTGGGCACAGATACGCAGTATTTT
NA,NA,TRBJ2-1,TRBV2,CATRPDVGGRTYNEQFF,TGTGCCACCAGGCCCGATGTTGGCGGAAGAACCTACAATGAGCAGTTCTTC
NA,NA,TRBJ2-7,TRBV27,CASSLLLGGYEQYF,TGTGCCAGCAGTTTATTATTAGGGGGCTACGAGCAGTACTTC
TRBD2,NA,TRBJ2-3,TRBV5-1,CASSLGRGGRADTQYF,TGCGCCAGCAGCTTGGGTCGGGGGGGCCGCGCAGATACGCAGTATTTT
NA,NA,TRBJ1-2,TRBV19,CASSIRIGNYGYTF,TGTGCCAGTAGTATTCGGATCGGGAACTATGGCTACACCTTC
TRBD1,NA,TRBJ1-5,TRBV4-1,CASSQKATGVDNQPQHF,TGCGCCAGCAGCCAAAAAGCCACAGGGGTGGACAATCAGCCCCAGCATTTT
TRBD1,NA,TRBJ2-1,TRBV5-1,CASSRGTAGVNEQFF,TGCGCCAGCAGCCGAGGGACAGCCGGAGTCAATGAGCAGTTCTTC
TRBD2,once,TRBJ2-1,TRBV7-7,CASSAGTSGGSSRSEQFF,TGTGCCAGCAGCGCCGGGACTAGCGGGGGGTCCTCCAGATCTGAGCAGTTCTTC
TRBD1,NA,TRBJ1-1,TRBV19,CASSQGDLNTEAFF,TGTGCCAGTAGTCAGGGGGACCTGAACACTGAAGCTTTCTTT
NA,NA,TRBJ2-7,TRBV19,CASSNQATSYEQYF,TGTGCCAGTAGTAACCAGGCTACCTCCTACGAGCAGTACTTC
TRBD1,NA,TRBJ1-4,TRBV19,CASSNPSGGGGEKLFF,TGTGCCAGTAGTAACCCCTCAGGGGGCGGCGGTGAAAAACTGTTTTTT
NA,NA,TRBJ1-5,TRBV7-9,CASSSNGPNQPQHF,TGTGCCAGCAGCTCAAATGGCCCCAATCAGCCCCAGCATTTT
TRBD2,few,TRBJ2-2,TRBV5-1,CASSLSAGGRNTGELFF,TGCGCCAGCAGCTTGTCAGCGGGGGGCCGGAACACCGGGGAGCTGTTTTTT
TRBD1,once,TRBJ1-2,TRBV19,CATGAGYTF,TGTGCTACAGGGGCTGGCTACACCTTC
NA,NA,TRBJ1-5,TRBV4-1,CASSQDSNQPQHF,TGCGCCAGCAGCCAGGACAGTAATCAGCCCCAGCATTTT
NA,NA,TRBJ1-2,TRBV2,CASRGEGGYGYTF,TGTGCCAGCAGGGGCGAGGGAGGCTATGGCTACACCTTC
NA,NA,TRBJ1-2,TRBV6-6,CASSYSGAREDGYTF,TGTGCCAGCAGTTACTCGGGCGCCAGGGAGGATGGCTACACCTTC
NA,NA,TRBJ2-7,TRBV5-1,CASSPMEVTYEQYF,TGCGCCAGCAGCCCAATGGAGGTAACCTACGAGCAGTACTTC
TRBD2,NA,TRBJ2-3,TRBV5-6,CASSPLRGRVTDTQYF,TGTGCCAGCAGCCCCCTCCGGGGGAGGGTGACAGATACGCAGTATTTT
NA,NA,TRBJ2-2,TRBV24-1,CATRGVDTGELFF,TGTGCCACCCGGGGTGTCGACACCGGGGAGCTGTTTTTT
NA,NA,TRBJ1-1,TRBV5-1,CASSLHRANTEAFF,TGCGCCAGCAGCTTACACAGGGCAAACACTGAAGCTTTCTTT
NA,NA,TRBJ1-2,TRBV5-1,CASSTGQNYGYTF,TGCGCCAGCAGCACCGGACAGAACTATGGCTACACCTTC
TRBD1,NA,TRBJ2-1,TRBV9,CASSGGTGPLNEQFF,TGTGCCAGCAGCGGAGGGACAGGGCCCCTCAATGAGCAGTTCTTC
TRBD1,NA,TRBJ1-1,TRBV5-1,CASSSTGYGTEAFF,TGCGCCAGCAGCTCGACAGGGTACGGCACTGAAGCTTTCTTT
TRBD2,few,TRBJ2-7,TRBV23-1,CASSQQRTSGGARVNEQYF,TGCGCCAGCAGTCAACAACGGACTAGCGGGGGGGCCCGTGTCAACGAGCAGTACTTC
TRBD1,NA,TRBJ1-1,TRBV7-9,CASSFGQESAKAFF,TGTGCCAGCAGCTTCGGACAGGAATCGGCAAAAGCTTTCTTT
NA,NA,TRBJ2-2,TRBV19,CAMRESNTGELFF,TGTGCCATGCGGGAATCGAACACCGGGGAGCTGTTTTTT
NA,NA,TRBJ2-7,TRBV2,CASDSPYEQYF,TGTGCCAGCGACTCTCCCTACGAGCAGTACTTC
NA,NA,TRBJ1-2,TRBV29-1,CSGELPVRGYTF,TGCAGCGGGGAGCTCCCGGTGAGGGGCTACACCTTC
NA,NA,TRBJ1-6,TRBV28,CASSSGERNSPLHF,TGTGCCAGCAGCAGCGGGGAAAGGAATTCACCCCTCCACTTT
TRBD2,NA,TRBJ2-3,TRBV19,CASTSGGDTQYF,TGTGCCAGTACTAGCGGAGGGGATACGCAGTATTTT
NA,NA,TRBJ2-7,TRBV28,CASSFLLYGSYEQYF,TGTGCCAGCAGTTTTCTTCTATACGGCTCCTACGAGCAGTACTTC
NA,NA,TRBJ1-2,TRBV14,CASSQATGFNYGYTF,TGTGCCAGCAGCCAAGCGACAGGCTTCAACTATGGCTACACCTTC
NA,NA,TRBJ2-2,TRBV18,CASSQWTNTGELFF,TGTGCCAGCTCACAATGGACTAACACCGGGGAGCTGTTTTTT
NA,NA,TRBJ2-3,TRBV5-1,CASSLQRRTDTQYF,TGCGCCAGCAGCTTGCAGCGGCGCACAGATACGCAGTATTTT
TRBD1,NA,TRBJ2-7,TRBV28,CASGTRDRGYEQYF,TGTGCCAGCGGAACCCGGGACAGGGGTTACGAGCAGTACTTC
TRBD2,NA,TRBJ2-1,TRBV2,CASSRLAGGNEQFF,TGTGCCAGCTCTAGACTAGCGGGGGGGAATGAGCAGTTCTTC
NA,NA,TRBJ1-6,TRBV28,CASSLYPYERDSPLHF,TGTGCCAGCAGTTTATATCCGTACGAGAGAGATTCACCCCTCCACTTT
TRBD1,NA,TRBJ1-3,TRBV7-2,CASSPTGNGNTIYF,TGTGCCAGCAGCCCGACAGGGAACGGAAACACCATATATTTT
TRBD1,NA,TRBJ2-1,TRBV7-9,CASSLGSKGAADNEQFF,TGTGCCAGCAGCTTAGGGTCGAAGGGGGCAGCTGACAATGAGCAGTTCTTC
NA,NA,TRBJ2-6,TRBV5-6,CASSLGLQSGANVLTF,TGTGCCAGCAGCTTGGGGTTACAGTCTGGGGCCAACGTCCTGACTTTC
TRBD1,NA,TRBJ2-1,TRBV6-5,CAINRDSYNEQFF,TGTGCCATCAACCGGGACAGTTACAATGAGCAGTTCTTC
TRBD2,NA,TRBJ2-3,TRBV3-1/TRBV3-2,CASSHSGNTDTQYF,TGTGCCAGCAGCCATAGCGGGAACACAGATACGCAGTATTTT
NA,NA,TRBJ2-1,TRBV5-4,CASSPGGLGTRYNEQFF,TGTGCCAGCAGCCCTGGAGGCCTCGGGACTCGTTACAATGAGCAGTTCTTC